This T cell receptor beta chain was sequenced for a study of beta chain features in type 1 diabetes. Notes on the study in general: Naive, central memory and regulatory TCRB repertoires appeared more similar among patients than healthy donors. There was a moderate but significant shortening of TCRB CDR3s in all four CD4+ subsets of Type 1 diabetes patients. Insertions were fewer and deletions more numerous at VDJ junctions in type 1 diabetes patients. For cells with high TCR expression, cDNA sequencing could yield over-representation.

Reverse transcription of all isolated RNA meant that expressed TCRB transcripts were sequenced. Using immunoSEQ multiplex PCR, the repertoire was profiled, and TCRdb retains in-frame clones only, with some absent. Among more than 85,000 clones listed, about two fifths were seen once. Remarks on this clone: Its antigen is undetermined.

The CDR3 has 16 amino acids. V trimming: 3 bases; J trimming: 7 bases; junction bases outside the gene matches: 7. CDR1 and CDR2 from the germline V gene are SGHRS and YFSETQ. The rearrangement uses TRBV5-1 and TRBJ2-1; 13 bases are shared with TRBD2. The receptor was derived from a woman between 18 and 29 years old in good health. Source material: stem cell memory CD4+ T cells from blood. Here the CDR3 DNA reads TGCGCCAGCAGCTCCCCGGGACTAGCGGGATCGAATGAGCAGTTCTTC. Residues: CASSSPGLAGSNEQFF.